This TCR beta chain was retrieved from a study of shared clonotypes between healthy human individuals. Note on this clone: Additional DNA sequences in this sample encode the identical CDR3.

Assay: immunoSEQ multiplex PCR; the TCRdb copy retains only in-frame clones and omits some. The table lists 2 million to 2.5 million clones, 85% to 95% of them singletons. J was trimmed by 5 bases and V by 4 bases; bases with no gene match: 4. The CDR3 has 14 residues. Germline CDR1 is MNHNS and CDR2 is SASEGT. V is TRBV6-1 and J is TRBJ1-4; 7 bases match TRBD1. Input material: naive CD4+ T cells sorted from blood. Subset denoted: CD45RA+ positively selected. This TCR derives from a man in his late teens or twenties in good health. CDR3 region: CASSAGTVNEKLFF. DNA of the CDR3: TGTGCCAGCAGTGCCGGGACAGTGAATGAAAAACTGTTTTTT.